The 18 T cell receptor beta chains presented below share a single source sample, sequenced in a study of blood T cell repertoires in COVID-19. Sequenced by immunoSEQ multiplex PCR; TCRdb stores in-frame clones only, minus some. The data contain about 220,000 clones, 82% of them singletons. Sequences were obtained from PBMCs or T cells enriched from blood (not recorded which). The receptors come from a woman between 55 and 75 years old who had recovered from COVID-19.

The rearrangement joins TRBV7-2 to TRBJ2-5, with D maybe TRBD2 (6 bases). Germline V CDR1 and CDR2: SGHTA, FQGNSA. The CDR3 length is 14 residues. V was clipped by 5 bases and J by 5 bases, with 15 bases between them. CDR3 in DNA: TGTGCCAGCAGCCGGGAGCCCTTGGGTGAGACCCAGTACTTC. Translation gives CASSREPLGETQYF.

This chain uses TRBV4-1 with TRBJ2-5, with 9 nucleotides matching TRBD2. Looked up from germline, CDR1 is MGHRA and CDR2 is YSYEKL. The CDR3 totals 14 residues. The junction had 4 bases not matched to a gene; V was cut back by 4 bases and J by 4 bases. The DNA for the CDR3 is TGCGCCAGCAGCCGTGTAGCGGGGGCAGAGACCCAGTACTTC. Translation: CASSRVAGAETQYF.

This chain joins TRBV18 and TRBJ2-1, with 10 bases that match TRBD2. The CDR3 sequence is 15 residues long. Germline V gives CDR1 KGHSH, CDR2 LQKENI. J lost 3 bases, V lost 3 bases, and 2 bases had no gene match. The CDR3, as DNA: TGTGCCAGCTCACCGAGCGGGGGGGACTACAATGAGCAGTTCTTC. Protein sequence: CASSPSGGDYNEQFF.

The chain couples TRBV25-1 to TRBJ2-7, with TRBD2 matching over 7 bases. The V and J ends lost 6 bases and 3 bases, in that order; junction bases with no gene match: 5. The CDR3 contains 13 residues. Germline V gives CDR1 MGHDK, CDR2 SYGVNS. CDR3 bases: TGTGCCAGCAGCACGGGGGGAATCTACGAGCAGTACTTC. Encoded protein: CASSTGGIYEQYF.

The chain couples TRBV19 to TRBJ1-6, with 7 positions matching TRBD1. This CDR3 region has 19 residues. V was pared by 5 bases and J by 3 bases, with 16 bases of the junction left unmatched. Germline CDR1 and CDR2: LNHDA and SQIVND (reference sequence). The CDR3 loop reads CASSLRDSTSSHYNSPLHF. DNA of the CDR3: TGTGCCAGTAGTCTCCGGGACAGCACTAGTTCTCACTATAATTCACCCCTCCACTTT.

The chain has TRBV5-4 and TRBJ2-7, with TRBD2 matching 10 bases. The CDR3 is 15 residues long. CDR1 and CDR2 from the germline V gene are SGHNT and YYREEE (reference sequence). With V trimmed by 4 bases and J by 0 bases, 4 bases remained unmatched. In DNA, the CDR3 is TGTGCCAGCAGCCCGGAGCGGGAGGGCTCCTACGAGCAGTACTTC. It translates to CASSPEREGSYEQYF.

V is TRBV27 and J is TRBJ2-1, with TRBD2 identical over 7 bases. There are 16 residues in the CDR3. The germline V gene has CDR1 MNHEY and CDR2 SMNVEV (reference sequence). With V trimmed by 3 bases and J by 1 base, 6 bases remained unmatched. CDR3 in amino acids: CASSFYPSGSYNEQFF. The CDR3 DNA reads TGTGCCAGCAGTTTTTACCCTAGCGGTTCCTACAATGAGCAGTTCTTC.

The DNA for the CDR3 is TGTGCCAGCAGCTTCAGGGATAATCAGCCCCAGCATTTT. Its protein product is CASSFRDNQPQHF. This chain uses TRBV5-6 with TRBJ1-5, with D perhaps matching TRBD1 (5 bases). Germline assignment: CDR1 SGHDT and CDR2 YYEEEE. Trimming cost V 2 bases and J 4 bases, with 7 bases left between them. The CDR3 is 13 residues long.

The CDR3, as DNA: TGTGCCACCAGCAGGGAGACTAGCGTCGAGCAGTACTTC. Its translation is CATSRETSVEQYF. This chain connects TRBV15 to TRBJ2-7; 8 bases are shared with TRBD2. Trimming took 3 bases from V and 6 from J; bases not matched to a gene: 4. This CDR3 comprises 13 residues. Germline CDR1 and CDR2: LNHNV and YYDKDF (reference sequence).

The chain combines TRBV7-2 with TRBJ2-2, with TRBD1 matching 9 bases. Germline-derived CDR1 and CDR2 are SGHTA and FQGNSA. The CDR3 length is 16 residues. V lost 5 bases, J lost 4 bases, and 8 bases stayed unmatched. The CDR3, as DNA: TGTGCCAGCAGCCTTCGGACAGGGGCGAGCACCGGGGAGCTGTTTTTT. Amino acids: CASSLRTGASTGELFF.

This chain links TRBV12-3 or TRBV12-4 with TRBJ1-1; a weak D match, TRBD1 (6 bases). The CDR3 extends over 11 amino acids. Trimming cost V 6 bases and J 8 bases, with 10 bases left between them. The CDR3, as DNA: TGTGCCAGCAGACTAGACAGGGAAGCTTTCTTT. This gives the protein CASRLDREAFF.

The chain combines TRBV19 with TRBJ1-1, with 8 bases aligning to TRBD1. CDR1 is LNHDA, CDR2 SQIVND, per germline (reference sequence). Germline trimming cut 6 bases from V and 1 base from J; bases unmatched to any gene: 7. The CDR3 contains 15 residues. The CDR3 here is CASSVSGGGNTEAFF. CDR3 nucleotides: TGTGCCAGTAGCGTCTCAGGGGGCGGGAACACTGAAGCTTTCTTT.

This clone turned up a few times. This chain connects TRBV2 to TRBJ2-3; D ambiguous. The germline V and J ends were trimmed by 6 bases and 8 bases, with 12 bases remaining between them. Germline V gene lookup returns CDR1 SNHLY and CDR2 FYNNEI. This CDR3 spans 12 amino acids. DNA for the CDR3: TGTGCCAGCAGCACCAACGGAGTTACGCAGTATTTT. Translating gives CASSTNGVTQYF.

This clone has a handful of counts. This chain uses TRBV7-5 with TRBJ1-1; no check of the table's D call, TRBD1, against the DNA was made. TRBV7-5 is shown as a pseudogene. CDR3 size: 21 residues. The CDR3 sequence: CARSTPGTGGAGKRVNTEAFF. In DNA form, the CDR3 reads TGTGCCAGAAGCACCCCCGGGACAGGGGGCGCTGGGAAAAGGGTGAACACTGAAGCTTTCTTT.

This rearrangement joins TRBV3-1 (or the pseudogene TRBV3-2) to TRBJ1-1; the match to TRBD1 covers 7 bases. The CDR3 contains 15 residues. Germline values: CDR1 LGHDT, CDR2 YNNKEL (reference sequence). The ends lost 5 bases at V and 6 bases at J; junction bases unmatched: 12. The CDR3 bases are TGTGCCAGCAGCTCGTCGGGTGACAGGGCCCCTGAAGCTTTCTTT. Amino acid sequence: CASSSSGDRAPEAFF.

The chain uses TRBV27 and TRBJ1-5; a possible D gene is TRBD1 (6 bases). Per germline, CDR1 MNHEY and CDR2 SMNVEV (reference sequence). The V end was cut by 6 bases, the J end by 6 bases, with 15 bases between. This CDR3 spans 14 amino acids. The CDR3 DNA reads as TGTGCCAGCAGAGTGAGGGGGGAGGGTCAGCCCCAGCATTTT. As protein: CASRVRGEGQPQHF.

The CDR3 sequence: CASSSWTSGAPEQYF. CDR3 nucleotide sequence: TGTGCCAGCAGCTCCTGGACTAGCGGGGCCCCCGAGCAGTACTTC. V usage is TRBV5-4 and J usage is TRBJ2-7; 12 bases agree with TRBD2. The CDR3 contains 15 residues. Trimming removed 3 bases from V and 6 bases from J; junction bases left unmatched: 7. Germline values: CDR1 SGHNT, CDR2 YYREEE (reference sequence).

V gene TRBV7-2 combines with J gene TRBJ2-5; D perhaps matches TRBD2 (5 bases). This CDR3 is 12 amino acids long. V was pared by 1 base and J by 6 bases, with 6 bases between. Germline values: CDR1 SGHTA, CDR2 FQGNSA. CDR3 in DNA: TGTGCCAGCAGCTTAGACGGGAAGACCCAGTACTTC. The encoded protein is CASSLDGKTQYF.